The 29 T cell receptor beta chains listed next were all sequenced from one sample in a study of CD8 T cells in ankylosing spondylitis. Using its own MiXCR run on the 5' RACE reads, TCRdb lists one record per CDR3 protein. The sample contains about 540,000 distinct CDR3 sequences, roughly 12% of which appear only once. Study-level findings and limits: Seemingly distinctive of ankylosing spondylitis blood was a TCR beta motif formed by eight highly homologous variants.

These receptors' targets are unknown. The sequencing sample was made of blood, either unsorted or a sorted T cell fraction (not recorded which). The receptors shown here come from a male donor with ankylosing spondylitis.

Comment on this clonotype: One base away lies a much larger clone, so this may be a sequencing read error. CDR3 loop: CASLGDSYTGELFF. CDR3 nucleotides: TGCGCCAGCCTAGGGGACTCCTACACCGGGGAGCTGTTTTTT. This chain connects TRBV5-1 to TRBJ2-2, with a weak D call TRBD2 (6 bases). This CDR3 has 14 residues. Trimming cost V 7 bases and J 3 bases, with 13 bases left between them. In germline, CDR1 is SGHRS, CDR2 YFSETQ.

This clonotype turned up a few times. The chain combines TRBV11-3 with TRBJ2-1, with D possibly being TRBD1 (5 bases). V was pared by 1 base and J by 7 bases, with 14 bases between. The CDR3 runs to 15 residues. Germline V gene sequence: CDR1 SGHNT, CDR2 YENEEA. The DNA of the CDR3 is TGTGCCAGCAGCTTAGTGTGGGGCAACTTGAATGAGCAGTTCTTC. Translated: CASSLVWGNLNEQFF.

This clonotype was detected a few times. This rearrangement joins TRBV20-1 to TRBJ1-4, with 7 bases identical to TRBD1. The junction had 8 bases not matched to a gene; V was cut back by 6 bases and J by 7 bases. This CDR3 is built from 13 residues. Germline CDR1 and CDR2: DFQATT and SNEGSKA (reference sequence). The chain's CDR3 is CSAGGTELEKLFF. In DNA, the CDR3 is TGCAGTGCGGGCGGGACAGAGCTTGAAAAACTGTTTTTT.

This clonotype has more than one count but fewer than ten. The rearrangement uses TRBV20-1 and TRBJ2-1; TRBD1 aligns across 9 bases. Germline V gene sequence: CDR1 DFQATT, CDR2 SNEGSKA (reference sequence). The V and J ends lost 3 bases and 7 bases, in that order; junction bases with no gene match: 13. The CDR3 extends over 16 amino acids. The CDR3: CSARFLWGQGGNEQFF. The CDR3 region has the DNA TGCAGTGCTAGGTTCCTGTGGGGACAGGGTGGGAATGAGCAGTTCTTC.

This clonotype was observed many times. V gene TRBV3-1 combines with J gene TRBJ2-7, with D maybe TRBD1 (6 bases). This CDR3 has 14 residues. V lost 4 bases to trimming and J lost 2 bases, with 12 bases between them. The germline CDR1 and CDR2 sequences are LGHDT and YNNKEL (reference sequence). CDR3 sequence reads: CASSPNREPYEQYF. The CDR3 DNA reads TGTGCCAGCAGCCCGAACAGGGAACCCTACGAGCAGTACTTC.

This clonotype was detected only a few times. The chain uses TRBV11-2 and TRBJ1-1, with TRBD1 as a possible D gene (5 bases). Trimming cost V 5 bases and J 4 bases, with 20 bases left between them. The CDR3 length is 16 residues. Germline V CDR1 and CDR2: SGHAT, FQNNGV. The CDR3 DNA reads TGTGCCAGCAGCCTCGCCCCCCAGGGTTTACGCACTGAAGCTTTCTTT. Translation gives CASSLAPQGLRTEAFF.

V gene TRBV2 combines with J gene TRBJ2-7; no definite D call. Trimming cost V 11 bases and J 2 bases, with 13 bases left between them. The CDR3 has 12 amino acids. In germline, CDR1 is SNHLY, CDR2 FYNNEI. The CDR3 reads CAGTINPYEQYV. For the CDR3, the DNA is TGTGCCGGAACTATTAACCCCTACGAGCAGTACGTC.

This clonotype was counted only a few times. J is TRBJ1-1 and V is TRBV4-1; D possibly corresponds to TRBD1 (6 bases). From germline, CDR1 is MGHRA and CDR2 YSYEKL. The CDR3 is made up of 15 amino acids. V gave up 3 bases and J gave up 0 bases, with 11 bases separating them. The CDR3, as DNA: TGCGCCAGCAGCCATCCAGGGGCGATGAACACTGAAGCTTTCTTT. Its protein is CASSHPGAMNTEAFF.

This chain joins TRBV5-1 and TRBJ2-1, with 7 bases that match TRBD2. Germline V gene data show CDR1 as SGHRS and CDR2 as YFSETQ. The trim removed 3 bases at V and 5 bases at J, leaving 8 bases unmatched. The CDR3 is 15 amino acids. The CDR3 DNA sequence: TGCGCCAGCAGCTCGGTTGCGGGAGCGAACAATGAGCAGTTCTTC. Translated, it gives CASSSVAGANNEQFF.

The chain recombines TRBV20-1 with TRBJ2-7; 10 bases agree with TRBD2. The junction had 10 bases not matched to a gene; V was cut back by 5 bases and J by 0 bases. Germline CDR1 reads DFQATT; CDR2 reads SNEGSKA (reference sequence). This CDR3 is 16 amino acids long. This CDR3 is CSAPPLTSGRSYEQYF. CDR3 nucleotide sequence: TGCAGTGCTCCCCCCTTGACTAGCGGGCGCTCCTACGAGCAGTACTTC.

This clonotype was counted only a few times. The chain uses TRBV20-1 and TRBJ1-5; D gene uncertain. CDR1 is DFQATT and CDR2 is SNEGSKA in the germline V gene (reference sequence). The CDR3 runs to 14 residues. Trimming cost V 2 bases and J 3 bases, with 11 bases left between them. Here the CDR3 reads CSARRGLFNQPQHF. For the CDR3, the DNA is TGCAGTGCTAGACGCGGACTGTTCAATCAGCCCCAGCATTTT.

This clonotype was seen a handful of times. This sequence joins TRBV2 and TRBJ2-7; no reliable D call. The CDR3 extends over 15 amino acids. The ends were cut back, 6 bases at V and 0 bases at J, with 15 bases in the middle. The V gene's germline CDR1 is SNHLY and CDR2 FYNNEI. This chain's CDR3 is CASSKMGLSSYEQYF. DNA for the CDR3: TGTGCCAGCAGCAAAATGGGCTTAAGCTCCTACGAGCAGTACTTC. Combining the CDR3 with reference TRBV2 and TRBJ2-7 gives the whole variable domain EPEVTQTPSHQVTQMGQEVILRCVPISNHLYFYWYRQILGQKVEFLVSFYNNEISEKSEIFDDQFSVERPDGSNFTLKIRSTKLEDSAMYFCASSKMGLSSYEQYFGPGTRLTVT.

The sample holds a few counts of this clonotype. The rearrangement joins TRBV7-2 to TRBJ2-5; D remains unclear. The CDR3 contains 15 residues. Germline CDR1 is SGHTA and CDR2 is FQGNSA. Trimming left V 1 base short and J 2 bases short, with 11 bases between. The CDR3 region has the DNA TGTGCCAGCAGCTTAGGGATGGCGCTACAAGAGACCCAGTACTTC. It codes for CASSLGMALQETQYF. The full variable domain, rest sourced from reference TRBV7-2 and TRBJ2-5, is GAGVSQSPSNKVTEKGKDVELRCDPISGHTALYWYRQSLGQGLEFLIYFQGNSAPDKSGLPSDRFSAERTGGSVSTLTIQRTQQEDSAVYLCASSLGMALQETQYFGPGTRLLVL.

CDR3: CASSPSTALAPNTGNIQYF. The CDR3 DNA sequence: TGTGCCAGCAGCCCATCAACAGCACTAGCTCCGAACACAGGTAACATTCAGTACTTC. V gene TRBV3-1 combines with J gene TRBJ2-4; the D gene is possibly TRBD2 (6 bases). V was cut by 4 bases and J by 7 bases, with 29 bases left in between. The V gene's germline CDR1 is LGHDT and CDR2 YNNKEL (reference sequence). The CDR3 has 19 amino acids.

This chain links TRBV24-1 with TRBJ1-4, with 8 positions matching TRBD1. The trim removed 7 bases at V and 4 bases at J, leaving 4 bases unmatched. This CDR3 has 14 amino acids. From germline, CDR1 is KGHDR and CDR2 SFDVKD. CDR3 region: CATRDTGGNEKLFF. The CDR3 DNA reads as TGTGCCACCAGGGATACAGGGGGTAATGAAAAACTGTTTTTT.

The chain links TRBV7-6 to TRBJ1-4; TRBD1 is a possible D gene (6 bases). V lost 7 bases and J lost 8, with 20 bases in between. The CDR3 covers 15 residues. Germline loops: CDR1 SGHVS, CDR2 FNYEAQ. The CDR3, as DNA: TGTGCCAGCACCCTAGGGGGGTTTGGCCGGGAAAAACTGTTTTTT. This gives the protein CASTLGGFGREKLFF.

This chain connects TRBV18 to TRBJ2-1; TRBD2 matches at 7 bases. The CDR3 runs to 16 residues. Germline loops: CDR1 KGHSH, CDR2 LQKENI. J lost 0 bases, V lost 4 bases, and 6 bases had no gene match. The CDR3 loop reads CASSLHRGSSYNEQFF. The CDR3 nucleotides are TGTGCCAGCTCACTACATCGCGGGAGCTCCTACAATGAGCAGTTCTTC. Full variable domain (outside the CDR3, taken from reference TRBV18 and TRBJ2-1): NAGVMQNPRHLVRRRGQEARLRCSPMKGHSHVYWYRQLPEEGLKFMVYLQKENIIDESGMPKERFSAEFPKEGPSILRIQQVVRGDSAAYFCASSLHRGSSYNEQFFGPGTRLTVL.

This clonotype was observed at least ten times. The rearrangement joins TRBV5-1 to TRBJ2-7; 9 positions agree with TRBD2. Germline V lookup: CDR1 SGHRS, CDR2 YFSETQ. Trimming removed 4 bases from V and 2 bases from J; junction bases left unmatched: 10. The CDR3 covers 16 residues. The CDR3: CASSPTGTSFAYEQYF. The CDR3 DNA sequence: TGCGCCAGCAGCCCCACCGGGACTAGCTTCGCCTACGAGCAGTACTTC.

The chain carries TRBV5-6 and TRBJ2-7; D gene uncertain. There are 13 residues in the CDR3. Germline CDR1 SGHDT, CDR2 YYEEEE. With 2 bases removed from V and 2 bases from J, the gap between germline ends came to 8 bases. The CDR3 DNA sequence: TGTGCCAGCAGCTTAGGGTTTGCCTACGAGCAGTACGTC. Amino acid sequence: CASSLGFAYEQYV.

J is TRBJ1-4 and V is TRBV7-9; a weak D match, TRBD1 (6 bases). Deletions cut 4 bases from V and 12 bases from J, with 12 bases between. The CDR3 is 12 amino acids. CDR1 SEHNR and CDR2 FQNEAQ come from the germline V gene (reference sequence). The CDR3 spells CASSSIRGELFF. As DNA, the CDR3 is TGTGCCAGCAGCTCCATCAGGGGTGAACTGTTTTTT. Full variable domain (missing parts from reference TRBV7-9 and TRBJ1-4): DTGVSQNPRHKITKRGQNVTFRCDPISEHNRLYWYRQTLGQGPEFLTYFQNEAQLEKSRLLSDRFSAERPKGSFSTLEIQRTEQGDSAMYLCASSSIRGELFFGSGTQLSVL.

This clonotype has more than one count but fewer than ten. In DNA, the CDR3 is TGCGCCAGCAGCTTGCTTTACGAGAAGGCAGAGACCCAGTACTTC. Translated, it gives CASSLLYEKAETQYF. V is TRBV5-1 and J is TRBJ2-5, with unresolved D. The V gene lost 1 base and the J gene lost 4 bases, with 14 bases spanning the gap. The CDR3 covers 15 residues. Germline assignment: CDR1 SGHRS and CDR2 YFSETQ.

This clonotype was seen at least ten times. This chain joins TRBV4-2 and TRBJ2-1; 14 bases match TRBD2. Trimming took 5 bases from V and 8 from J; bases not matched to a gene: 11. This CDR3 is 17 amino acids long. The germline gives CDR1 LGHNA, CDR2 YNFKEQ. Here the CDR3 reads CASSFHSGTSGSYEQFF. Here the CDR3 DNA reads TGTGCCAGCAGCTTTCACTCCGGGACTAGCGGGAGTTATGAGCAGTTCTTC.

The J gene is TRBJ1-4, the V gene TRBV9; possibly TRBD1 for D (6 bases). Germline assignment: CDR1 SGDLS and CDR2 YYNGEE. V lost 0 bases to trimming and J lost 10 bases, with 13 bases between them. This CDR3 is built from 14 residues. The CDR3 nucleotides read TGTGCCAGCAGCGTAGGGGACACGCTAGGAAAACTGTTTTTT. It codes for CASSVGDTLGKLFF.

The chain is built from TRBV3-1 and TRBJ2-7; no clear D. The CDR3 spans 15 residues. Trimming took 4 bases from V and 2 from J, leaving 15 bases between them. Germline lookup yields CDR1 LGHDT and CDR2 YNNKEL (reference sequence). The CDR3: CASSRVVERTYEQYF. CDR3 nucleotide sequence: TGTGCCAGCAGCCGTGTAGTGGAAAGGACCTACGAGCAGTACTTC.

This clonotype was seen repeatedly, ten times or more. The CDR3 nucleotides are TGTGCCAGCAGCTTAAGTGGACTAGCGGGACTTAATGAGCAGTTCTTC. Its protein is CASSLSGLAGLNEQFF. V is TRBV14 and J is TRBJ2-1; 12 bases are shared with TRBD2. J lost 7 bases, V lost 5 bases, and 9 bases had no gene match. Germline CDR1 is SGHDN and CDR2 is FVKESK. The CDR3 has 16 amino acids. Together with reference TRBV14 and TRBJ2-1, the CDR3 gives the full variable domain: EAGVTQFPSHSVIEKGQTVTLRCDPISGHDNLYWYRRVMGKEIKFLLHFVKESKQDESGMPNNRFLAERTGGTYSTLKVQPAELEDSGVYFCASSLSGLAGLNEQFFGPGTRLTVL.

The J gene is TRBJ2-2, the V gene TRBV12-3 or TRBV12-4, with D perhaps being TRBD1 or TRBD2 (6 bases each). V lost 6 bases, J lost 7 bases, and 15 bases lay in between. This CDR3 has 14 residues. The CDR3 region is CASRRGPGSGELFF. The CDR3 nucleotides read TGTGCCAGCAGACGGGGGCCAGGCAGCGGGGAGCTGTTTTTT.

This clonotype has more than one count but fewer than ten. The J gene is TRBJ2-1, the V gene TRBV11-3; D could derive from TRBD1 or TRBD2 (5 bases each). The V gene's germline CDR1 is SGHNT and CDR2 YENEEA. There are 14 residues in the CDR3. V lost 4 bases, J lost 9 bases, and 16 bases lay in between. Here the CDR3 reads CASSWGNVGGEQFF. In DNA, the CDR3 is TGTGCCAGCAGCTGGGGGAATGTTGGTGGTGAGCAGTTCTTC.

This clonotype was observed a handful of times. The chain recombines TRBV2 with TRBJ2-7; unclear D gene. CDR1 and CDR2 (germline): SNHLY, FYNNEI. This CDR3 has 14 amino acids. Trimming left V 8 bases short and J 2 bases short, with 16 bases between. The CDR3 spells CASWWGPETYEQYF. CDR3 in DNA: TGTGCCAGCTGGTGGGGTCCAGAGACCTACGAGCAGTACTTC.

In its sample, this clonotype was seen many times. The rearrangement links TRBV5-1 to TRBJ2-1; tentatively, D is TRBD2 (6 bases). From germline, CDR1 is SGHRS and CDR2 YFSETQ. CDR3 length: 13 amino acids. V was cut by 2 bases and J by 7 bases, with 10 bases left in between. The CDR3 spells CASSFDGRNEQFF. CDR3 in DNA: TGCGCCAGCAGCTTTGACGGGAGAAATGAGCAGTTCTTC.